This TCR beta chain was sequenced in a study of blood T cell repertoires in COVID-19 (dated by TCRdb to 2020 to 2021). Turning to the overall study: The collaborator samples originated in the United States, Italy and Spain and spanned the acute and convalescent phases of COVID-19. The material from the prospective study consisted of cDNA or gDNA derived from T cells, B-cell-depleted T cells, or PBMCs. Subjects who had been exposed to COVID-19, were actively infected with it, or had recovered from it provided the deeply sampled blood TCRbeta repertoires that made up the dataset. The repertoires were released in a freely available public database intended as a resource for research on the immune response to SARS-CoV-2. Samples came from the ongoing ImmuneRACE study (first 160 participants) plus 1,254 subjects from 6 global collaborators. Nearly every sample came with metadata listing a de-identified subject ID, COVID-19 status, age in years and sex. Where HLA class I and class II types were available, the types were taken from metadata supplied by the sample provider, not from assay-based typing. Broad study findings and their caveats: The amount of clinical and demographic metadata varied by source and participant and was provided uncurated.

The germline V gene (reference sequence) supplies CDR1 LNHNV and CDR2 YYDKDF. From its cysteine to its phenylalanine, the CDR3 spans 14 amino acids. Only the CDR3 region is kept as DNA, spanning 42 bases read in frame from base 1. V drops 5 bases and J drops 0 bases, leaving 8 bases in between. On this clone: Its antigen is currently not known. No quality values exist for individual bases; no much larger clone is one base distant.

The immunoSEQ Assay, a bias-controlled multiplex PCR, was used to amplify TCRbeta CDR3 regions from genomic DNA. As for the original processing: The number of nucleated cells in each sample was estimated from the amplification of reference gene primers within the assay. To quantify the absolute abundance of each unique TCRbeta CDR3 rearrangement, sequence reads were collapsed and filtered. For each sample, productive Simpson clonality was calculated as the square root of Simpson's diversity index over productive rearrangements. As stored in TCRdb, this immuneACCESS dataset retains in-frame rearrangements with V and J assigned. A fraction of the clones does not appear; measured against another copy, unresolved V genes explain less than half of the discrepancy, and the remainder lacks a known reason. The DNA gave D and trimming, while V, J and clone size come from that table. The sample contains 150,000 to 200,000 clones, 84% of them found a single time. Roughly 8% of the sample is in the top ten clones.

Enrolling through a virtual design, the prospective study's participants ranged in age from roughly 18 to 95 years and lived across roughly 23 United States geographic areas. Cohort assignment in the prospective study relied on participant-reported clinical history from a screening survey and a study questionnaire. Recovered participants in ImmuneRACE Cohort 3 were defined by two consecutive negative NP/OP PCR tests, clearance by a healthcare professional, or resolution of symptoms. Mobile phlebotomists in the prospective study collected whole blood, serum and a nasopharyngeal or oropharyngeal swab from every participant. Prospective study participants could optionally give additional blood draws and questionnaires over an approximately two-month period. Blood samples from the prospective study were shipped frozen or at room temperature prior to DNA extraction.

The material sequenced was PBMCs or T cells enriched from blood (not recorded which). The TCR originated in a woman aged 45-59 years who had recovered from COVID-19. Recombination joined TRBV15 with TRBJ1-5, with no reliable assignment of the D segment. The CDR3: CATSSDYSNQPQHF. The nucleotide sequence reads TGTGCCACCAGCTCCGACTATAGCAATCAGCCCCAGCATTTT.